The 28 T cell receptor beta chains presented below share a single source sample, sequenced in a study of cytotoxic CD8 clonotypes in ibrutinib-treated CLL. Method: immunoSEQ multiplex PCR; TCRdb's copy keeps in-frame clones and lacks some. The data contain tens of thousands of clones, over 55% of them singletons. Sample: PBMCs, taken after 24 months of ibrutinib treatment. These receptors were obtained from a human donor with chronic lymphocytic leukemia.

The V and J genes are TRBV4-1 and TRBJ2-7; 7 bases are a match to TRBD1. The CDR3 contains 13 residues. The germline CDR1 and CDR2 sequences are MGHRA and YSYEKL. The trim removed 3 bases at V and 5 bases at J, leaving 4 bases unmatched. As DNA, the CDR3 is TGCGCCAGCAGCCAGACAGGGTTGAACGAGCAGTACTTC. It specifies CASSQTGLNEQYF.

The chain uses TRBV5-4 and TRBJ2-1; tentatively, D is TRBD2 (6 bases). V lost 5 bases and J lost 5, with 14 bases in between. The length of the CDR3 is 14 residues. The germline V gene encodes CDR1 SGHNT and CDR2 YYREEE (reference sequence). The chain's CDR3 is CASRPAGSDNEQFF. The CDR3 coding sequence is TGTGCCAGCAGACCCGCCGGGAGTGACAATGAGCAGTTCTTC.

The CDR3, as DNA: TGTGCCAGCAGTTTACCCAACCGTTTGGAACAAGAGACCCAGTACTTC. As protein: CASSLPNRLEQETQYF. The chain combines TRBV28 with TRBJ2-5; no clear D. CDR3 length: 16 residues. Between the trimmed V and J ends, which lost 2 bases and 2 bases, there was a span of 15 bases. Germline V gene sequence: CDR1 MDHEN, CDR2 SYDVKM.

The chain uses TRBV28 and TRBJ1-2; 8 bases match TRBD1. Germline V gives CDR1 MDHEN, CDR2 SYDVKM. The length of the CDR3 is 14 residues. V lost 3 bases and J lost 8; bases outside the gene matches: 8. The CDR3 DNA reads as TGTGCCAGCAGTTTGCCCCAGGGGGCGGGGGGCTACACCTTC. It yields the protein CASSLPQGAGGYTF.

The genes are TRBV30 and TRBJ2-1; D gene uncertain. The CDR3 consists of 12 residues. In germline, CDR1 is GTSNPN, CDR2 SVGIG (reference sequence). With 1 base removed from V and 9 bases from J, the gap between germline ends came to 10 bases. CDR3 DNA sequence: TGTGCCTGGAGTGCGCCTTATGGTGAGCAGTTCTTC. Translated: CAWSAPYGEQFF.

The table lists this clone with a few counts. The rearrangement links TRBV5-1 to TRBJ2-1, with D perhaps given as TRBD1 or TRBD2 (5 bases each). Germline CDR1 is SGHRS and CDR2 is YFSETQ. The CDR3 is 16 residues long. V was clipped by 0 bases and J by 2 bases, with 12 bases between them. This chain's CDR3 is CASSLDGGRAYNEQFF. The CDR3 coding sequence is TGCGCCAGCAGCTTGGATGGGGGTCGGGCCTACAATGAGCAGTTCTTC.

The sample holds a few counts of this clone. V and J are TRBV19 and TRBJ2-5; D is possibly TRBD1 (6 bases). The CDR3 totals 15 residues. The V gene lost 3 bases and the J gene lost 2 bases, with 13 bases spanning the gap. Germline CDR1 is LNHDA and CDR2 is SQIVND (reference sequence). The CDR3 sequence is CASSIAADRQETQYF. CDR3 nucleotide sequence: TGTGCCAGTAGTATCGCCGCGGACAGACAAGAGACCCAGTACTTC.

This rearrangement joins TRBV4-1 to TRBJ2-3, with 8 bases identical to TRBD2. CDR3 length: 15 residues. Per the germline V gene, CDR1 is MGHRA and CDR2 is YSYEKL. The V gene end was trimmed by 2 bases and the J gene end by 2 bases; junction bases not matched to a gene: 3. The CDR3 loop is CASSQFSGATDTQYF. CDR3 sequence (DNA): TGCGCCAGCAGCCAATTTAGCGGGGCCACAGATACGCAGTATTTT.

This clone turned up a few times. V is TRBV19 and J is TRBJ2-7; D possibly corresponds to TRBD2 (5 bases). Germline CDR1 is LNHDA and CDR2 is SQIVND (reference sequence). The V end lost 3 bases, the J end lost 7 bases, and 16 bases lay between the germline ends. This CDR3 contains 14 residues. The CDR3 loop is CASSIAGPPGEQYF. The CDR3 DNA follows: TGTGCCAGTAGTATCGCCGGCCCGCCGGGGGAGCAGTACTTC.

The rearrangement uses TRBV5-1 and TRBJ1-2; tentative D call: TRBD1 (6 bases). The CDR3 is 13 amino acids. Germline assignment: CDR1 SGHRS and CDR2 YFSETQ. Trimming pared 4 bases from V and 8 bases from J, leaving 15 bases between. The CDR3 nucleotides are TGCGCCAGCAGCGCCGGAGGGGGACGCGGCTACACCTTC. Its protein is CASSAGGGRGYTF.

The genes are TRBV5-1 and TRBJ2-7; 7 positions match TRBD2. The CDR3 consists of 16 residues. The junction had 9 bases not matched to a gene; V was cut back by 3 bases and J by 0 bases. Germline CDR1 reads SGHRS; CDR2 reads YFSETQ. The CDR3 loop is CASSSRRGEISYEQYF. The CDR3 coding sequence is TGCGCCAGCAGCTCTCGTCGGGGGGAAATCTCCTACGAGCAGTACTTC. The full variable domain, its missing parts supplied by reference TRBV5-1 and TRBJ2-7, is KAGVTQTPRYLIKTRGQQVTLSCSPISGHRSVSWYQQTPGQGLQFLFEYFSETQRNKGNFPGRFSGRQFSNSRSEMNVSTLELGDSALYLCASSSRRGEISYEQYFGPGTRLTVT.

The chain has TRBV6-5 and TRBJ2-5; 7 bases match TRBD2. This CDR3 has 14 amino acids. The V gene end was trimmed by 6 bases and the J gene end by 1 base; junction bases not matched to a gene: 5. Germline-derived CDR1 and CDR2 are MNHEY and SVGAGI. CDR3 amino acids: CASRKAGSQETQYF. The CDR3 bases are TGTGCCAGCAGAAAAGCGGGGTCCCAAGAGACCCAGTACTTC.

This clone has just a few counts. This chain joins TRBV7-9 and TRBJ2-2; 8 bases are shared with TRBD2. V was pared by 2 bases and J by 5 bases, with 4 bases of the junction left unmatched. This CDR3 has 15 amino acids. Per the germline V gene, CDR1 is SEHNR and CDR2 is FQNEAQ (reference sequence). CDR3 nucleotide sequence: TGTGCCAGCAGCTTAATTAGACTAGCGACCGGGGAGCTGTTTTTT. Its protein product is CASSLIRLATGELFF.

The chain has TRBV6-1 and TRBJ1-5, with D possibly matching TRBD1 (6 bases). Trimming shortened V by 7 bases and J by 7 bases, and 17 bases separated the two germline ends. Germline V gene data show CDR1 as MNHNS and CDR2 as SASEGT. This CDR3 region has 14 residues. The CDR3 nucleotides are TGTGCCAGCATCTCAAGGGGGGCAGAACAGCCCCAGCATTTT. It yields the protein CASISRGAEQPQHF.

The chain recombines TRBV4-2 with TRBJ1-2; 8 nucleotides align to TRBD1. CDR3 length: 17 amino acids. The J segment lost 2 bases and the V segment lost 4 bases, leaving 12 bases of the junction unmatched. Looked up from germline, CDR1 is LGHNA and CDR2 is YNFKEQ. The DNA for the CDR3 is TGTGCCAGCAGCCGTACCCCAGGACAGGGAGACAACTATGGCTACACCTTC. Translation: CASSRTPGQGDNYGYTF.

The chain links TRBV29-1 to TRBJ2-2; no definite D call. Trimming removed 6 bases from V and 1 base from J, with 3 bases in between. Germline loops: CDR1 SQVTM, CDR2 ANQGSEA. The CDR3 has 11 amino acids. CDR3 nucleotide sequence: TGCAGCGTGAGGAACACCGGGGAGCTGTTTTTT. The encoded protein is CSVRNTGELFF.

The chain links TRBV5-1 to TRBJ2-5; D might be TRBD1 (5 bases). The CDR3 contains 15 residues. V was cut by 4 bases and J by 3 bases, with 16 bases left in between. CDR1 and CDR2 from the germline V gene are SGHRS and YFSETQ. Written as DNA, the CDR3 is TGCGCCAGCAGCCCCATCCCAGGACAAGAAGAGACCCAGTACTTC. Protein product: CASSPIPGQEETQYF.

This clone was counted once. The chain combines TRBV11-2 with TRBJ2-7; D is unclear. CDR1 SGHAT and CDR2 FQNNGV come from the germline V gene. The length of the CDR3 is 12 residues. V was cut by 5 bases and J by 3 bases, with 8 bases left in between. CDR3 in DNA: TGTGCCAGCAGCCAAGACGGCTACGAGCAGTACTTC. It yields the protein CASSQDGYEQYF.

J is TRBJ1-1 and V is TRBV6-6, with 7 bases aligning to TRBD1. The CDR3 contains 15 residues. Germline V gene sequence: CDR1 MNHNY, CDR2 SVGAGI (reference sequence). The J segment lost 3 bases and the V segment lost 2 bases, leaving 6 bases of the junction unmatched. The CDR3 DNA reads as TGTGCCAGCAGTTACATTTCACAGGGGCACACTGAAGCTTTCTTT. Translated, it gives CASSYISQGHTEAFF.

This clone has only a few counts. This CDR3 is CASSWDRGASYEQYF. CDR3 nucleotide sequence: TGTGCCAGCAGTTGGGACAGGGGCGCCTCCTACGAGCAGTACTTC. V is TRBV7-2 and J is TRBJ2-7, with 10 bases matching TRBD1. Trimming cost V 6 bases and J 0 bases; bases outside gene matches: 5. Looked up from germline, CDR1 is SGHTA and CDR2 is FQGNSA. The CDR3 length is 15 residues.

V and J are TRBV7-2 and TRBJ1-5; D is ambiguous. The CDR3 extends over 15 amino acids. Germline values: CDR1 SGHTA, CDR2 FQGNSA. The germline V and J ends were trimmed by 1 base and 5 bases, with 12 bases remaining between them. For the CDR3, the DNA is TGTGCCAGCAGCTTAGAGTTTAGCCTTGATCAGCCCCAGCATTTT. Translated, it gives CASSLEFSLDQPQHF.

This chain connects TRBV28 to TRBJ1-5; D is unclear. V was clipped by 7 bases and J by 2 bases, with 18 bases between them. Germline V gene sequence: CDR1 MDHEN, CDR2 SYDVKM. The CDR3 totals 16 residues. The CDR3 spells CASNRPNQMGNQPQHF. The CDR3 DNA sequence: TGTGCCAGCAACCGACCGAATCAAATGGGCAATCAGCCCCAGCATTTT.

V is TRBV6-6 and J is TRBJ1-3; no definite D call. This CDR3 region has 14 residues. Trimming pared 5 bases from V and 0 bases from J, leaving 8 bases between. Germline assignment: CDR1 MNHNY and CDR2 SVGAGI (reference sequence). The CDR3 reads CASSLDGSGNTIYF. CDR3 nucleotide sequence: TGTGCCAGCAGTCTCGATGGCTCTGGAAACACCATATATTTT.

The chain uses TRBV6-5 and TRBJ1-1; 12 nucleotides match TRBD1. The CDR3 totals 12 residues. With 5 bases clipped from V and 11 bases from J, the junction kept 3 bases outside the gene matches. Germline V gene data show CDR1 as MNHEY and CDR2 as SVGAGI. The CDR3 is CASSPGTGGAFF. The DNA for the CDR3 is TGTGCCAGCAGTCCCGGGACAGGGGGCGCTTTCTTT.

The chain joins TRBV7-6 to TRBJ2-3, with D possibly matching TRBD1 (6 bases). In germline, CDR1 is SGHVS, CDR2 FNYEAQ. There are 14 residues in the CDR3. Deletions cut 1 base from V and 2 bases from J, with 7 bases between. CDR3 in DNA: TGTGCCAGCAGCTTAGACAGGGCCACAGATACGCAGTATTTT. It is translated as CASSLDRATDTQYF.

The rearrangement uses TRBV5-6 and TRBJ1-2; D is ambiguous. V lost 5 bases, J lost 4 bases, and 15 bases lay in between. Looked up from germline, CDR1 is SGHDT and CDR2 is YYEEEE. The length of the CDR3 is 14 residues. CDR3 protein: CASRFWRFGYGYTF. The CDR3 DNA follows: TGTGCCAGCAGGTTTTGGCGCTTTGGCTATGGCTACACCTTC. The variable domain in full, with the rest retrieved from reference TRBV5-6 and TRBJ1-2, is DAGVTQSPTHLIKTRGQQVTLRCSPKSGHDTVSWYQQALGQGPQFIFQYYEEEERQRGNFPDRFSGHQFPNYSSELNVNALLLGDSALYLCASRFWRFGYGYTFGSGTRLTVV.

Here the CDR3 DNA reads TGCGCCAGCAGCCTCTTTTCAGGGGTTGGTGAAAAACTGTTTTTT. Its protein is CASSLFSGVGEKLFF. The rearrangement joins TRBV4-1 to TRBJ1-4, with a tentative D call TRBD1 (6 bases). V was cut by 4 bases and J by 7 bases, with 16 bases left in between. From germline, CDR1 is MGHRA and CDR2 YSYEKL. CDR3 length: 15 residues.

This rearrangement joins TRBV18 to TRBJ2-3; D is perhaps TRBD2 (5 bases). CDR1 is KGHSH, CDR2 LQKENI, per germline. V was pared by 3 bases and J by 0 bases, with 7 bases between. This CDR3 comprises 14 residues. For the CDR3, the DNA is TGTGCCAGCTCACCGGGCGGGAGCACAGATACGCAGTATTTT. Amino acid sequence: CASSPGGSTDTQYF.